A single sample is the source of the 18 T cell receptor beta chains below, sequenced in a study of cytomegalovirus exposure and HLA in healthy donors. 60 Vbeta and 13 Jbeta primers were used in PCR. Repertoires were generated with immunoSEQ multiplex PCR, while TCRdb's copy carries only in-frame clones and drops some. There are under 200,000 clones in the sample; approximately 81% occur only once, and around 2.2% lies in the top ten. The material sequenced was PBMCs. The receptor set was obtained from a woman younger than 30 in good health and CMV-seropositive.

The rearrangement uses TRBV28 and TRBJ2-5; 7 nucleotides align to TRBD2. CDR3 length: 14 amino acids. CDR1 and CDR2 (germline): MDHEN, SYDVKM. V was pared by 6 bases and J by 5 bases, with 9 bases of the junction left unmatched. The CDR3 here is CASSRLGGPETQYF. CDR3 sequence (DNA): TGTGCCAGCAGCCGCCTGGGAGGGCCGGAGACCCAGTACTTC.

This chain links TRBV7-7 with TRBJ2-5, with D possibly TRBD1 on 5 matching bases. CDR1 is SSHAT and CDR2 is FNYEAQ in the germline V gene (reference sequence). CDR3 length equals 15 residues. Trimming shortened V by 0 bases and J by 0 bases, and 8 bases separated the two germline ends. The CDR3 region has the DNA TGTGCCAGCAGCTTAGCAGCAGGGCACCAAGAGACCCAGTACTTC. Translation: CASSLAAGHQETQYF. Variable domain in full (rest from reference TRBV7-7 and TRBJ2-5): GAGVSQSPRYKVTKRGQDVTLRCDPISSHATLYWYQQALGQGPEFLTYFNYEAQPDKSGLPSDRFSAERPEGSISTLTIQRTEQRDSAMYRCASSLAAGHQETQYFGPGTRLLVL.

V usage is TRBV5-4 and J usage is TRBJ1-3; weak D call: TRBD1 (5 bases). CDR1 is SGHNT and CDR2 is YYREEE in the germline V gene (reference sequence). Trimming stripped 4 bases from V and 0 bases from J, with 11 bases between. The CDR3 covers 15 residues. For the CDR3, the DNA is TGTGCCAGCAGCAAGGACACCTTCTCTGGAAACACCATATATTTT. It encodes CASSKDTFSGNTIYF.

This chain connects TRBV13 to TRBJ2-3, with 9 bases identical to TRBD2. V shed 0 bases and J 8 bases; nucleotides not matched to a gene: 12. The germline V gene has CDR1 PRHDT and CDR2 FYEKMQ (reference sequence). The CDR3 covers 17 residues. The CDR3 DNA follows: TGTGCCAGCAGCTTAGGGAAGGGTAGAGCGGGGGGAAGTACGCAGTATTTT. It codes for CASSLGKGRAGGSTQYF.

This sequence joins TRBV9 and TRBJ1-1; 7 bases align to TRBD1. The length of the CDR3 is 13 residues. The trim removed 7 bases at V and 4 bases at J, leaving 7 bases unmatched. The germline V gene has CDR1 SGDLS and CDR2 YYNGEE. CDR3 bases: TGTGCCAGCGGAGGGGGCGGTTTCACTGAAGCTTTCTTT. This encodes CASGGGGFTEAFF. The entire variable domain, with the rest obtained from reference TRBV9 and TRBJ1-1, is as follows: DSGVTQTPKHLITATGQRVTLRCSPRSGDLSVYWYQQSLDQGLQFLIQYYNGEERAKGNILERFSAQQFPDLHSELNLSSLELGDSALYFCASGGGGFTEAFFGQGTRLTVV.

V is TRBV7-7 and J is TRBJ2-3, with D possibly matching TRBD1 (6 bases). This CDR3 is 14 amino acids long. V dropped 5 bases and J dropped 6 bases, with 15 bases sitting between them. CDR1 is SSHAT and CDR2 is FNYEAQ in the germline V gene (reference sequence). The CDR3 sequence: CASSEVQGSDTQYF. The CDR3 DNA is TGTGCCAGCAGCGAGGTACAGGGATCGGATACGCAGTATTTT.

V gene TRBV18 combines with J gene TRBJ1-1; D is ambiguous. The CDR3 extends over 13 amino acids. Germline assignment: CDR1 KGHSH and CDR2 LQKENI. Deletions cut 3 bases from V and 7 bases from J, with 12 bases between. In DNA form, the CDR3 reads TGTGCCAGCTCACCTAGCGGCGGGTATGAAGCTTTCTTT. Translated: CASSPSGGYEAFF.

CDR3 DNA sequence: TGTGCCAGCAGTATAGCGGGGGGGAACTACAATGAGCAGTTCTTC. It encodes CASSIAGGNYNEQFF. The V call is TRBV4-2, the J call TRBJ2-1, with 11 bases matching TRBD2. This CDR3 has 15 amino acids. From germline, CDR1 is LGHNA and CDR2 YNFKEQ. V dropped 6 bases and J dropped 3; count of bases not matched to a gene: 4.

DNA of the CDR3: TGTGCCAGCACGGGGGTCGGGGCCTATACGCAGTATTTT. Amino acid sequence: CASTGVGAYTQYF. The rearrangement links TRBV2 to TRBJ2-3; possibly TRBD2 for D (6 bases). V was shortened by 7 bases and J by 7 bases, with 15 bases between the two germline ends. The CDR3 length is 13 residues. The germline V gene encodes CDR1 SNHLY and CDR2 FYNNEI.

This chain uses TRBV7-3 with TRBJ2-1; TRBD2 matches at 7 bases. Losses at the gene ends were 2 bases for V and 4 bases for J; bases not matched to a gene: 5. This CDR3 has 15 residues. In germline, CDR1 is SGHTA, CDR2 FQGTGA. The CDR3 bases are TGTGCCAGCAGCTTATCTGGGGGGGTTTACAATGAGCAGTTCTTC. Protein product: CASSLSGGVYNEQFF.

This sequence joins TRBV6-6 and TRBJ2-2; tentatively, D is TRBD2 (5 bases). The CDR3 covers 15 residues. Germline V gene lookup returns CDR1 MNHNY and CDR2 SVGAGI (reference sequence). V was trimmed by 4 bases and J by 7 bases, leaving 16 bases between them. CDR3 amino acids: CASSSTGIRVGELFF. As DNA, the CDR3 is TGTGCCAGCAGTTCCACCGGGATCCGGGTCGGGGAGCTGTTTTTT.

V gene TRBV4-1 combines with J gene TRBJ2-1; 7 nucleotides align to TRBD2. The trim removed 1 base at V and 8 bases at J, leaving 11 bases unmatched. The V gene's germline CDR1 is MGHRA and CDR2 YSYEKL. The CDR3 loop spans 16 amino acids. In DNA form, the CDR3 reads TGCGCCAGCAGCCAAGGAGAGCGGGGCGGAGAGGATGAGCAGTTCTTC. Protein: CASSQGERGGEDEQFF.

This clone was counted a single time. V and J are TRBV6-5 and TRBJ2-2; TRBD2 matches 8 bases. The junction had 5 bases not matched to a gene; V was cut back by 4 bases and J by 1 base. The CDR3 length is 16 residues. The germline CDR1 and CDR2 sequences are MNHEY and SVGAGI. The CDR3 region has the DNA TGTGCCAGCAGTTCTGCGGGGGGAATGAACACCGGGGAGCTGTTTTTT. Translated, it gives CASSSAGGMNTGELFF.

The genes are TRBV5-1 and TRBJ1-2, with 12 bases lining up with TRBD1. The V gene's germline CDR1 is SGHRS and CDR2 YFSETQ. The CDR3 loop spans 18 amino acids. V gave up 4 bases and J gave up 5 bases; unmatched junction bases: 15. CDR3 sequence reads: CASSNRDRGRLGRYGYTF. Here the CDR3 DNA reads TGCGCCAGCAGCAACCGGGACAGGGGGCGCTTGGGCCGATATGGCTACACCTTC.

The chain links TRBV6-5 to TRBJ1-5; D possibly corresponds to TRBD1 (6 bases). Germline CDR1 is MNHEY and CDR2 is SVGAGI. Trimming shortened V by 6 bases and J by 7 bases, and 13 bases separated the two germline ends. The CDR3 runs 13 residues. CDR3 residues: CASRAGVRQPQHF. In DNA, the CDR3 is TGTGCCAGCAGGGCAGGGGTACGCCAGCCCCAGCATTTT.

The chain recombines TRBV6-5 with TRBJ2-7, with D perhaps TRBD1 (6 bases). Trimming removed 5 bases at V and 2 bases at J, with 13 bases between. The germline V gene has CDR1 MNHEY and CDR2 SVGAGI. The CDR3 spans 14 residues. The CDR3 reads CASSPTTGPYEQYF. In nucleotides, the CDR3 is TGTGCCAGCAGTCCGACGACAGGCCCCTACGAGCAGTACTTC.

The gene calls are TRBV11-1 and TRBJ2-1, with D possibly TRBD2 on 5 matching bases. The CDR3 contains 14 residues. CDR1 is SGHAT, CDR2 FQDESV, per germline (reference sequence). Between the trimmed V and J ends, which lost 5 bases and 1 base, there was a span of 9 bases. CDR3: CASSPRGSYNEQFF. The DNA of the CDR3 is TGTGCCAGCAGCCCCCGGGGTTCCTACAATGAGCAGTTCTTC.

This clone was seen once. The V call is TRBV5-1, the J call TRBJ1-2, with unresolved D. The CDR3 extends over 12 amino acids. Trimming stripped 0 bases from V and 6 bases from J, with 6 bases between. The V gene's germline CDR1 is SGHRS and CDR2 YFSETQ. The CDR3 DNA reads TGCGCCAGCAGCTTGGCGAGGGATGGCTACACCTTC. Protein product: CASSLARDGYTF.